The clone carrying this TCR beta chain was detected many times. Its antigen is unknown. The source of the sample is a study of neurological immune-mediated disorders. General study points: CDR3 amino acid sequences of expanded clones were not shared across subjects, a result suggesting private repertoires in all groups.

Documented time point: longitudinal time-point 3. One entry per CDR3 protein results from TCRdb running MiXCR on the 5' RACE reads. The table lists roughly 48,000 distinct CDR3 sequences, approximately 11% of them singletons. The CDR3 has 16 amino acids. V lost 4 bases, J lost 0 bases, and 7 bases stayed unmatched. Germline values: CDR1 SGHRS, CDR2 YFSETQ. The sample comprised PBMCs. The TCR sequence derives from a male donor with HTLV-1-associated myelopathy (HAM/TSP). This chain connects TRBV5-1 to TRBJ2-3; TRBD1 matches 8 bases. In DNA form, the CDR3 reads TGCGCCAGCAGCCCTCAGGGGGCGTCTAGCACAGATACGCAGTATTTT. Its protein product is CASSPQGASSTDTQYF.